One TCR beta chain is described in this entry. Its antigen is not known. CDR3 length: 12 residues. Germline CDR1 is MDHEN and CDR2 is SYDVKM. V lost 2 bases and J 9 bases, leaving 10 bases between the germline ends. These data originate in a study of cytomegalovirus exposure and HLA in healthy donors. Study-wide points: Subsequent analysis found a tendency for first-cohort TCR clusters to co-occur within the 110 or so validation repertoires. Across donors, most TCRs were seen rarely, yet some public ones were widespread. The study flagged around 150 TCR beta chains as cytomegalovirus-associated. Through in vitro validation, a few CMV-associated chains were shown to be specific for CMV antigens.

Profiling relied on immunoSEQ multiplex PCR, and the TCRdb table lists in-frame clones only, not all of them. There are tens of thousands of clones in the sample; approximately 94% occur only once, and 2.5% to 3.5% lies in the top ten. What was sequenced was PBMCs. The TCR originated in a woman younger than 35 in good health and CMV-seropositive. J is TRBJ1-1 and V is TRBV28; D might be TRBD1 (5 bases). CDR3 sequence (DNA): TGTGCCAGCAGTTTAGGGGAGGGGCAAGCTTTCTTT. The encoded protein is CASSLGEGQAFF.